Listed below are T cell receptor beta chains from one sample, sequenced in a study of blood T cell repertoires in COVID-19. TCRdb's table, derived via immunoSEQ multiplex PCR, lists solely in-frame clones and lacks some. The repertoire has about 120,000 clones, roughly 69% of them found once; the top ten carry 1.9%. The sample was peripheral blood. All receptors come from a woman in her 70s with acute or convalescent COVID-19. The CDR3 runs from the conserved cysteine through the conserved F or W.

v_gene	j_gene	CDR3aa
TRBV2	TRBJ2-1	CASSELGGQFF
TRBV6-4	TRBJ1-1	CASSDGLNTEAFF
TRBV19	TRBJ1-2	CASSRGTGGNYGYTF
TRBV29-1	TRBJ2-1	CSVETAHSYNEQFF
TRBV10-3	TRBJ2-7	CAISEGEGRREQYF
TRBV6-1	TRBJ2-3	CASSEVGRATDTQYF
TRBV6-6	TRBJ2-3	CASSYPFPGGTDTQYF
TRBV3-1/TRBV3-2	TRBJ2-1	CASSRGGVGQFF
TRBV5-1	TRBJ2-7	CASSPGDRVSYEQYF
TRBV3-1/TRBV3-2	TRBJ1-2	CASSQGSTGNYGYTF
TRBV4-1	TRBJ1-6	CASSQDWDRGDSPLHF
TRBV5-6	TRBJ1-4	CASSLAGGFSEKLFF
TRBV14	TRBJ1-6	CASSVVQGPLHF
TRBV7-6	TRBJ1-5	CASSLVVRITQDYQPQHF
TRBV11-3	TRBJ2-1	CASSLLAGSNEQFF
TRBV24-1	TRBJ1-2	CATSDPREGANGYTF
TRBV3-1/TRBV3-2	TRBJ1-1	CASSRDREVPNTEAFF
TRBV6-5	TRBJ1-2	CASSFTGTGTYGYTF
TRBV6-5	TRBJ1-2	CASSYWTGGAYTF
TRBV27	TRBJ2-3	CASSPWQALTQYF
TRBV7-2	TRBJ2-1	CASSYGQGLGGEQFF
TRBV5-1	TRBJ2-6	CASSSGTGSSGANVLTF
TRBV19	TRBJ2-2	CASSTIGGAGELFF
TRBV7-9	TRBJ1-2	CASSLGGGGKGYTF
TRBV7-3	TRBJ1-3	CASGRNTIYF
TRBV18	TRBJ2-3	CASSPPVAGTDTQYF
TRBV10-3	TRBJ1-1	CAARGEGIAEAFF
TRBV6-5	TRBJ1-3	CATRGPGNTIYF
TRBV6-5	TRBJ1-1	CASRKKVEGITEAFF
TRBV21-1	TRBJ1-1	CASSKRGKQKGAFF
TRBV5-1	TRBJ2-1	CASSSQAGGGNNEQFF
TRBV5-1	TRBJ2-7	CASSLRLAGQEQYF
TRBV2	TRBJ2-3	CASSELAGFSTDTQYF
TRBV19	TRBJ1-1	CASSTPSTGGTEAFF
TRBV6-6	TRBJ1-1	CASSREGGTEAFF
TRBV6-5	TRBJ1-2	CASSRRGAYGYTF
TRBV6-1	TRBJ2-7	CASSFTGFYEQYF
TRBV7-2	TRBJ2-1	CASSARGQGEQFF
TRBV7-8	TRBJ2-7	CASRSGTSSFREQYF
TRBV11-2	TRBJ1-1	CASSLDRLIGQGSEAFF
TRBV16	TRBJ2-7	CASSQVARGLYEQYF
TRBV10-3	TRBJ2-7	CAISESPGGSAYEQYF
TRBV7-2	TRBJ2-5	CASSLQAGGLGTQYF
TRBV15	TRBJ1-2	CATSRDRQGANGYTF
TRBV18	TRBJ2-7	CASSPFNMNEQYF
TRBV12-3/TRBV12-4	TRBJ2-1	CASSLKSEQFF
TRBV12-3/TRBV12-4	NA	CASSFEGYEQYF
TRBV19	TRBJ1-1	CASSIVGTGTEAFF
TRBV6-5	TRBJ2-7	CASRRQYQQYF
TRBV5-1	TRBJ1-1	CASSLVGGEDTEAFF
TRBV24-1	TRBJ1-5	CATSDLGAPQPQHF